The 13 T cell receptor beta chains given below trace back to one sample, sequenced in a study of T cell responses to AZD1222 COVID-19 vaccine. TCRdb's copy holds only in-frame clones and misses some; the assay was immunoSEQ multiplex PCR. Of more than 95,000 clones in the sample, around 90% were seen once. The starting material was peripheral blood, obtained on day 0 of AZD1222 vaccination. The receptor source for this set is an adult in good health.

The chain has TRBV7-2 and TRBJ2-7, with 7 bases lining up with TRBD1. This CDR3 comprises 14 residues. V gave up 2 bases and J gave up 2 bases; unmatched junction bases: 3. Germline V gene lookup returns CDR1 SGHTA and CDR2 FQGNSA. CDR3 nucleotides: TGTGCCAGCAGCTTATACAGGGGTACCTACGAGCAGTACTTC. Translating gives CASSLYRGTYEQYF.

J is TRBJ2-3 and V is TRBV6-4; 10 bases are a match to TRBD2. CDR1 and CDR2 (germline): MRHNA, SNTAGT. This CDR3 is built from 16 residues. The ends lost 0 bases at V and 3 bases at J; junction bases unmatched: 3. In nucleotides, the CDR3 is TGTGCCAGCAGTGACTCAGCGGGGGGGCCGACAGATACGCAGTATTTT. This encodes CASSDSAGGPTDTQYF.

The gene calls are TRBV9 and TRBJ2-7, with a weak D call TRBD2 (6 bases). The CDR3 spans 15 residues. Trimming stripped 4 bases from V and 4 bases from J, with 18 bases between. Germline-derived CDR1 and CDR2 are SGDLS and YYNGEE. The CDR3 spells CASSPLAGGPYEQYF. Written as DNA, the CDR3 is TGTGCCAGCAGCCCATTAGCCGGGGGACCTTACGAGCAGTACTTC.

The chain combines TRBV6-2 or TRBV6-3 with TRBJ1-1; no reliable D call. Germline CDR1 and CDR2: MNHEY and SVGEGT. The CDR3 totals 13 residues. V lost 2 bases, J lost 8 bases, and 12 bases lay in between. The CDR3 region is CASSYVLSTEAFF. The DNA of the CDR3 is TGTGCCAGCAGTTACGTTCTCTCGACCGAAGCTTTCTTT.

The chain employs TRBV19 and TRBJ2-1; 7 bases agree with TRBD1. V lost 5 bases, J lost 3 bases, and 1 base stayed unmatched. Germline CDR1 LNHDA, CDR2 SQIVND (reference sequence). This CDR3 contains 13 residues. In DNA, the CDR3 is TGTGCCAGTAGTCGGACAGGCTACAATGAGCAGTTCTTC. Translation gives CASSRTGYNEQFF. The full variable domain, in which reference TRBV19 and TRBJ2-1 provide the parts outside the CDR3, is DGGITQSPKYLFRKEGQNVTLSCEQNLNHDAMYWYRQDPGQGLRLIYYSQIVNDFQKGDIAEGYSVSREKKESFPLTVTSAQKNPTAFYLCASSRTGYNEQFFGPGTRLTVL.

V gene TRBV3-1 (or the pseudogene TRBV3-2) combines with J gene TRBJ1-5; D is undetermined. Trimming took off 0 bases at V and 0 bases at J, with 9 bases between the two ends. CDR1 is LGHDT and CDR2 is YNNKEL in the germline V gene (reference sequence). The CDR3 sequence is 16 residues long. The CDR3 spells CASSQESPFSNQPQHF. As DNA, the CDR3 is TGTGCCAGCAGCCAAGAGAGTCCCTTTAGCAATCAGCCCCAGCATTTT.

The chain has TRBV7-9 and TRBJ2-7; D remains ambiguous. V lost 5 bases and J 4 bases, leaving 18 bases between the germline ends. Looked up from germline, CDR1 is SEHNR and CDR2 is FQNEAQ (reference sequence). The CDR3 runs to 15 residues. The CDR3 is CASSQKGVIGYEQYF. CDR3 sequence (DNA): TGTGCCAGCAGCCAAAAAGGAGTAATAGGGTACGAGCAGTACTTC.

Of note for this clone: A junction boundary mismatches the germline segment, possibly from a read error. V and J are TRBV7-2 and TRBJ1-2; no reliable D call. The CDR3 is 13 amino acids. From germline, CDR1 is SGHTA and CDR2 FQGNSA. The CDR3 loop reads CASNLVDHYGYTF. The CDR3 DNA reads TGTGCCAGCAACTTAGTGGATCACTATGGCTACACCTTC.

V is TRBV5-6 and J is TRBJ2-3; D tentatively fits TRBD1 or TRBD2 (6 bases each). The CDR3 totals 16 residues. CDR1 is SGHDT and CDR2 is YYEEEE in the germline V gene. With 7 bases removed from V and 1 base from J, the gap between germline ends came to 19 bases. CDR3 sequence reads: CASGEFRGPGTDTQYF. Here the CDR3 DNA reads TGTGCCAGCGGTGAATTCCGGGGGCCAGGCACAGATACGCAGTATTTT.

The CDR3 coding sequence is TGTGCCAGCAGCGTAGAAGGGACTAGCGGGGGGGCCTGGAATGAGCAGTTCTTC. Amino acid sequence: CASSVEGTSGGAWNEQFF. The chain employs TRBV9 and TRBJ2-1; 16 bases align to TRBD2. The ends lost 0 bases at V and 7 bases at J; junction bases unmatched: 7. The germline gives CDR1 SGDLS, CDR2 YYNGEE. This CDR3 is built from 18 residues. Full variable domain (rest looked up from reference TRBV9 and TRBJ2-1): DSGVTQTPKHLITATGQRVTLRCSPRSGDLSVYWYQQSLDQGLQFLIQYYNGEERAKGNILERFSAQQFPDLHSELNLSSLELGDSALYFCASSVEGTSGGAWNEQFFGPGTRLTVL.

This chain links TRBV7-9 with TRBJ2-2; 9 bases fit TRBD2. The CDR3 sequence is 15 residues long. The ends lost 5 bases at V and 5 bases at J; junction bases unmatched: 6. Germline CDR1 and CDR2: SEHNR and FQNEAQ (reference sequence). The DNA for the CDR3 is TGTGCCAGCAGCCTCGGGAGCGGGGGGACCGGGGAGCTGTTTTTT. It yields the protein CASSLGSGGTGELFF.

The chain links TRBV28 to TRBJ1-3, with 8 bases lining up with TRBD1. V trimming: 10 bases; J trimming: 5 bases; junction bases outside the gene matches: 13. This CDR3 comprises 15 residues. Germline V CDR1 and CDR2: MDHEN, SYDVKM. CDR3 amino acids: CAITDDRGARNTIYF. CDR3 nucleotides: TGTGCCATTACGGATGACAGGGGTGCTCGAAACACCATATATTTT. Using reference TRBV28 and TRBJ1-3 for the parts outside the CDR3, the full variable domain is DVKVTQSSRYLVKRTGEKVFLECVQDMDHENMFWYRQDPGLGLRLIYFSYDVKMKEKGDIPEGYSVSREKKERFSLILESASTNQTSMYLCAITDDRGARNTIYFGEGSWLTVV.

V is TRBV14 and J is TRBJ1-5; D unclear. The CDR3 is 13 residues long. Germline loops: CDR1 SGHDN, CDR2 FVKESK. Trimming pared 0 bases from V and 10 bases from J, leaving 10 bases between. CDR3 amino acids: CASSQEKFGPQHF. DNA of the CDR3: TGTGCCAGCAGCCAAGAAAAGTTTGGACCCCAGCATTTT.